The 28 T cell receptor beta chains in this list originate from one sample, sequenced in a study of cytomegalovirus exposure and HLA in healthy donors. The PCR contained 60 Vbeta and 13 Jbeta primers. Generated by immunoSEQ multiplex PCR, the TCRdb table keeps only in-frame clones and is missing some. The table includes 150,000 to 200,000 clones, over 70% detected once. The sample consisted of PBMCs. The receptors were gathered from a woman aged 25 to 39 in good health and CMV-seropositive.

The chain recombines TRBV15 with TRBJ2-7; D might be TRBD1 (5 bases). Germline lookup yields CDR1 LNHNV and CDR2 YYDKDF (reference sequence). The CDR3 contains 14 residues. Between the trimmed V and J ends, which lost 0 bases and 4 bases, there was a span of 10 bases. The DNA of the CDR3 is TGTGCCACCAGCAGAGACGCAGGGCTATACGAGCAGTACTTC. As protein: CATSRDAGLYEQYF.

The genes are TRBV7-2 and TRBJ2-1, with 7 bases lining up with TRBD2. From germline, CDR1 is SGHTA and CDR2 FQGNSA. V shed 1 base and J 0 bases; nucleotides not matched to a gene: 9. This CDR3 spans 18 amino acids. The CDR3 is CASSLVGTTRSSYNEQFF. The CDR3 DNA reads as TGTGCCAGCAGCTTAGTGGGGACTACCCGAAGCTCCTACAATGAGCAGTTCTTC. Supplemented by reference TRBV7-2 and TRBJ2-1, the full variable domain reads GAGVSQSPSNKVTEKGKDVELRCDPISGHTALYWYRQSLGQGLEFLIYFQGNSAPDKSGLPSDRFSAERTGGSVSTLTIQRTQQEDSAVYLCASSLVGTTRSSYNEQFFGPGTRLTVL.

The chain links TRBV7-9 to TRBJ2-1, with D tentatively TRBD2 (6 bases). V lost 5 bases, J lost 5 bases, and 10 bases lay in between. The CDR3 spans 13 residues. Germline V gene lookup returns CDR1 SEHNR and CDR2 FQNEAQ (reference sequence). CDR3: CASSERANNEQFF. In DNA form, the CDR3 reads TGTGCCAGCAGCGAGCGGGCCAACAATGAGCAGTTCTTC.

The DNA of the CDR3 is TGTGCCAGCAGCCTTAATCCTCACGGCGGGACGGTGGACCGGTCCCAGCATTTT. The encoded protein is CASSLNPHGGTVDRSQHF. The rearrangement joins TRBV14 to TRBJ1-5, with D possibly matching TRBD1 (5 bases). The CDR3 is made up of 18 amino acids. CDR1 and CDR2 from the germline V gene are SGHDN and FVKESK. V was cut by 4 bases and J by 11 bases, with 30 bases left in between.

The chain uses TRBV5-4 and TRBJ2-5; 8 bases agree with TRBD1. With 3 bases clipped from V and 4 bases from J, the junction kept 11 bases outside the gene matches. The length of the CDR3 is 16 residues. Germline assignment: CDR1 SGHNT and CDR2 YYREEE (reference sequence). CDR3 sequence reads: CASSWTGTAEGETQYF. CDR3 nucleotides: TGTGCCAGCAGCTGGACAGGGACCGCGGAGGGAGAGACCCAGTACTTC.

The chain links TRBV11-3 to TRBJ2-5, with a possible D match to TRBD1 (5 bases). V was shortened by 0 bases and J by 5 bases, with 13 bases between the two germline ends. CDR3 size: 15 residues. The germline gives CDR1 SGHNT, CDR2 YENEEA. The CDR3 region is CASSLDSAGWETQYF. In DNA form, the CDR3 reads TGTGCCAGCAGCTTAGATTCGGCAGGGTGGGAGACCCAGTACTTC.

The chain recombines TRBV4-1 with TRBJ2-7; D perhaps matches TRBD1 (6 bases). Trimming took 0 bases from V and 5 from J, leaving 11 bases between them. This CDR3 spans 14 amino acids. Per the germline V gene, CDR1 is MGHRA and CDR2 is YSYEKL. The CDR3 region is CASSQDTGIHEQYF. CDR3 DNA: TGCGCCAGCAGCCAAGATACAGGGATCCACGAGCAGTACTTC.

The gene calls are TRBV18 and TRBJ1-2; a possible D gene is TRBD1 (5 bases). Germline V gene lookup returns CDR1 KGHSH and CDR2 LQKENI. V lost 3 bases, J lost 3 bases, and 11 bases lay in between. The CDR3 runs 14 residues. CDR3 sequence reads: CASSPSGTDYGYTF. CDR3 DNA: TGTGCCAGCTCACCGAGCGGGACGGACTATGGCTACACCTTC.

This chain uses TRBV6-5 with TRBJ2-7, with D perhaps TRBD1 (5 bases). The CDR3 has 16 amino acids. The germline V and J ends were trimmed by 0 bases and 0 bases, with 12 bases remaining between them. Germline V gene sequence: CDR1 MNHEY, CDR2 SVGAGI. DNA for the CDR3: TGTGCCAGCAGTTACTCCCACAGGTCCAGCTCCTACGAGCAGTACTTC. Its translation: CASSYSHRSSSYEQYF.

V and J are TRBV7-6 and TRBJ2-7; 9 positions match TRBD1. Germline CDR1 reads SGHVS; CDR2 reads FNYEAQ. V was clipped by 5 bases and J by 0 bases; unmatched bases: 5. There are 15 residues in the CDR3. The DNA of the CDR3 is TGTGCCAGCAGCCCTCGGACAGGGGACTCCTACGAGCAGTACTTC. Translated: CASSPRTGDSYEQYF.

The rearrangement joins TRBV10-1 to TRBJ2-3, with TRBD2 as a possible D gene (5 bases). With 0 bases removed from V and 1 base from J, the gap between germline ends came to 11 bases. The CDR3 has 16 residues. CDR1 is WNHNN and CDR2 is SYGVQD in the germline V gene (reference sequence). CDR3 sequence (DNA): TGCGCCAGCAGTGAGTCGAGGGCTCGGGGCACAGATACGCAGTATTTT. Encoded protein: CASSESRARGTDTQYF.

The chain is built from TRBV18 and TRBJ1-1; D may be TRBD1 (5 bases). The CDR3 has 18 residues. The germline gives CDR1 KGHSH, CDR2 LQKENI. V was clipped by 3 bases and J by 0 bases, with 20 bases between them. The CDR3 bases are TGTGCCAGCTCACCGACCAGGGCTGGGCCAGACCTGAACACTGAAGCTTTCTTT. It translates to CASSPTRAGPDLNTEAFF.

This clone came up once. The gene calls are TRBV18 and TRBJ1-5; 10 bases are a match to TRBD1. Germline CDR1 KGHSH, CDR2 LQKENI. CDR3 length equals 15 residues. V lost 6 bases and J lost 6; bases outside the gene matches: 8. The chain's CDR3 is CASSPGTGVFQPQHF. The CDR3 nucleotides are TGTGCCAGCTCCCCCGGGACAGGGGTATTTCAGCCCCAGCATTTT.

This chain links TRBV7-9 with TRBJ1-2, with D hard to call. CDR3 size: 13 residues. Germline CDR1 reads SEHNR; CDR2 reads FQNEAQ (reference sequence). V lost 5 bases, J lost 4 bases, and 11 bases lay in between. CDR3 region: CASSEANSYGYTF. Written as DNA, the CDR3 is TGTGCCAGCAGCGAGGCTAACTCCTATGGCTACACCTTC.

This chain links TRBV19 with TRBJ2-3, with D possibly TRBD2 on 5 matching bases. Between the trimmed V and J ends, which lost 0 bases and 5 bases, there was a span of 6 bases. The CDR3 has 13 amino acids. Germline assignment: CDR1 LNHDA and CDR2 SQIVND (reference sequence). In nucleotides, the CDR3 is TGTGCCAGTAGTATAGATGAGGGAGATACGCAGTATTTT. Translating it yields CASSIDEGDTQYF.

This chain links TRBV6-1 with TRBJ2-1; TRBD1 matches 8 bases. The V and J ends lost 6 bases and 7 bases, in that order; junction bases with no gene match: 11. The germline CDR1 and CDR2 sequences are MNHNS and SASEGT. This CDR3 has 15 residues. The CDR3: CASRTALTGVNEQFF. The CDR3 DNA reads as TGTGCCAGCAGGACAGCCTTGACAGGGGTAAATGAGCAGTTCTTC.

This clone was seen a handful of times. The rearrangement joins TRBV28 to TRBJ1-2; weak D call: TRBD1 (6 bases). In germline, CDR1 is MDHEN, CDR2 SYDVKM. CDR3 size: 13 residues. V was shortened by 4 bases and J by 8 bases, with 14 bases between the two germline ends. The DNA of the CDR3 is TGTGCCAGCAGTTCACAGGGTAGTGGAGGCTACACCTTC. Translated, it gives CASSSQGSGGYTF.

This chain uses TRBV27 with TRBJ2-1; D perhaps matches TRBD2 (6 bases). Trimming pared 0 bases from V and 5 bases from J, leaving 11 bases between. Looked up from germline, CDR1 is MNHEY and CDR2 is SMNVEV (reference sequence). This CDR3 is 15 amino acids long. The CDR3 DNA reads TGTGCCAGCAGTTTATCCAGAGCGGGCCACAATGAGCAGTTCTTC. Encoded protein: CASSLSRAGHNEQFF.

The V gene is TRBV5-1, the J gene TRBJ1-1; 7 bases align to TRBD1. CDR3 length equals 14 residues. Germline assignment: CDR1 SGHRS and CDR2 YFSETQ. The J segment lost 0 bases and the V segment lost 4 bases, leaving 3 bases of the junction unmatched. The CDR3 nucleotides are TGCGCCAGCAGCACGGGACAGATGAACACTGAAGCTTTCTTT. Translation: CASSTGQMNTEAFF.

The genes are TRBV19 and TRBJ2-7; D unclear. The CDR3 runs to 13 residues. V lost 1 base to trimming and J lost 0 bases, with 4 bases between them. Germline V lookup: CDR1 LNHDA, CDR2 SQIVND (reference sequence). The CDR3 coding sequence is TGTGCCAGTAGTATAGTCAGCTCCTACGAGCAGTACTTC. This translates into CASSIVSSYEQYF.

CDR3 sequence (DNA): TGTGCCAGCAGCTTATCTGGAGCGGGAGCCTACAATGAGCAGTTCTTC. Its translation is CASSLSGAGAYNEQFF. This chain uses TRBV11-3 with TRBJ2-1, with 8 bases fitting TRBD2. The CDR3 extends over 16 amino acids. The germline V gene has CDR1 SGHNT and CDR2 YENEEA. After removal of 2 bases from V and 2 bases from J, the junction contained 5 bases not matched to a gene.

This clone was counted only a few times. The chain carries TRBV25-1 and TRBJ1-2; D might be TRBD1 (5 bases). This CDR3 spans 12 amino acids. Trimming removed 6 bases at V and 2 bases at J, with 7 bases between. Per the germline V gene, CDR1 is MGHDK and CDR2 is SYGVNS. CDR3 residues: CASRGGNYGYTF. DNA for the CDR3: TGTGCCAGCAGGGGGGGGAACTATGGCTACACCTTC.

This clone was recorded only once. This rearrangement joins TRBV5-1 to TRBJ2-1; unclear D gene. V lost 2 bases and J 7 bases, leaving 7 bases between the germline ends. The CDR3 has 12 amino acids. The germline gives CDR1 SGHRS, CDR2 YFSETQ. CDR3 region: CASSLLVNEQFF. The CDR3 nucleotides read TGCGCCAGCAGCTTATTAGTAAATGAGCAGTTCTTC.

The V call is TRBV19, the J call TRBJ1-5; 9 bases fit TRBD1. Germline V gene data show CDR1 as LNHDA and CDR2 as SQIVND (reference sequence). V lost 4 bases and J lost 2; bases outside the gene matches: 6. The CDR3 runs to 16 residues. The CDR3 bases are TGTGCCAGTAGTACGACAGGGGGTCATGGCAATCAGCCCCAGCATTTT. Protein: CASSTTGGHGNQPQHF.

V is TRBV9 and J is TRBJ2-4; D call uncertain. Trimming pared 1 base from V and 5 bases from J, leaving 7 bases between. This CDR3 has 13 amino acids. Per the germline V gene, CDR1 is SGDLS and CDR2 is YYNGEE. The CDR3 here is CASSVSEQNIQYF. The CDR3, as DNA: TGTGCCAGCAGCGTAAGCGAACAAAACATTCAGTACTTC.

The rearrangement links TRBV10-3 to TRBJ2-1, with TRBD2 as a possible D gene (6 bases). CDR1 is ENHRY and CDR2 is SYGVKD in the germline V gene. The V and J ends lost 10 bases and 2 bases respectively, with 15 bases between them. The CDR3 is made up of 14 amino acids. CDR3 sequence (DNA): TGTGCCACCGGGCGGGAAGGGGCCTACAATGAGCAGTTCTTC. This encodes CATGREGAYNEQFF.

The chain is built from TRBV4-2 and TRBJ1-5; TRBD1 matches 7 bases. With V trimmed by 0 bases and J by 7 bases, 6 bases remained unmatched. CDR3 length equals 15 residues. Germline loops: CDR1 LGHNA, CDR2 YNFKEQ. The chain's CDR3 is CASSQDGTAAQPQHF. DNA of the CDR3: TGTGCCAGCAGCCAAGATGGGACAGCGGCCCAGCCCCAGCATTTT.

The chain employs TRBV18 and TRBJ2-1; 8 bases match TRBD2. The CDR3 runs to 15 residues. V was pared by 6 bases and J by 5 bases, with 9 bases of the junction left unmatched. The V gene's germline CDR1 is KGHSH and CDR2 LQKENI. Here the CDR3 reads CASSGLIAGNNEQFF. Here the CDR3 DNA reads TGTGCCAGCTCGGGACTAATAGCGGGAAACAATGAGCAGTTCTTC.